This T cell receptor beta chain was recorded in a study of vaccination effects on CD4 cells after COVID-19. Study at large: ViraFEST assay sequencing came after antigen-specific CD4+ T cells were expanded with viral peptide pools. The median interval between the second dose and post-vaccine sampling was 72 days. Cultures used 2.1 million or so PBMC per well, 9 to 10 IU/ml IL-2 and approximately 10 ug/ml peptides. Study-wide results and limits: Relatively few convalescent patients took part in the study, which had no early post-infection timepoints.

On this clone itself: The antigen is not known.

The protocol was immunoSEQ multiplex PCR, while the TCRdb copy is restricted to in-frame clones and leaves out a portion. The table records 40,000 to 50,000 clones, 60% to 75% of them present only once. Cells that had been cultured for 10 days were the source of isolated CD4+ T cells. Every participant took two doses of the BNT162b2 or mRNA-1273 vaccine. The receptor's source is a human donor who received a COVID-19 vaccine. The source was CD4+ T cells from PBMCs cultured without peptide, collected after COVID-19 vaccination.

The CDR3 nucleotides read TGTGCCTGGAGTGGGGGGGTGGTTGAAGCTTTCTTT. Protein product: CAWSGGVVEAFF. The chain recombines TRBV30 with TRBJ1-1; the D gene is possibly TRBD1 (5 bases). The CDR3 spans 12 residues. The germline V gene has CDR1 GTSNPN and CDR2 SVGIG (reference sequence). V was clipped by 1 base and J by 7 bases, with 10 bases between them.